This T cell receptor beta chain emerged from a study of blood T cell repertoires in COVID-19. Sequencing used immunoSEQ multiplex PCR; TCRdb keeps in-frame clones, though not all of them. The data hold around 100,000 clones, with around 84% observed a single time. The CDR3 covers 19 residues. Trimming removed 6 bases from V and 0 bases from J, with 24 bases in between. CDR1 is MNHEY and CDR2 is SVGEGT in the germline V gene. The chain uses TRBV6-2 or TRBV6-3 and TRBJ2-1, with D possibly matching TRBD2 (5 bases). The TCR sequence derives from a man aged 70 or older with active or convalescent COVID-19. The sequenced material came from peripheral blood. For the CDR3, the DNA is TGTGCCAGCAGCCCCCGGGGTATCGGGGTATATGGCTCCTACAATGAGCAGTTCTTC. Its translation is CASSPRGIGVYGSYNEQFF.